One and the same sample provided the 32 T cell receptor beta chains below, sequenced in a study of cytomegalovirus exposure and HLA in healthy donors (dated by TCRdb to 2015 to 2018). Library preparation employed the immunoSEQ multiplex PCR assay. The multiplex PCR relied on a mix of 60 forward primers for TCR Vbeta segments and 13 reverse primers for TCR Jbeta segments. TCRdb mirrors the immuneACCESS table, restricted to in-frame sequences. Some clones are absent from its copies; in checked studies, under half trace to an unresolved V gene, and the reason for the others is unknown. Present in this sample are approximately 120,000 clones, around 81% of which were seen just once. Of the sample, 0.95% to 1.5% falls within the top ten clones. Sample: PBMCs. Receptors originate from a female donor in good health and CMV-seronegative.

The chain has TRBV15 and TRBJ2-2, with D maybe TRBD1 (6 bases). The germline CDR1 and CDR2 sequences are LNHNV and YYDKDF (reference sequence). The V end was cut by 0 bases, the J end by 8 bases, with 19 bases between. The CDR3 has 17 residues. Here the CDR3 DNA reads TGTGCCACCAGCAGAGATAAAGGAGACAGGTCCGATGGGGAGCTGTTTTTT. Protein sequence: CATSRDKGDRSDGELFF.

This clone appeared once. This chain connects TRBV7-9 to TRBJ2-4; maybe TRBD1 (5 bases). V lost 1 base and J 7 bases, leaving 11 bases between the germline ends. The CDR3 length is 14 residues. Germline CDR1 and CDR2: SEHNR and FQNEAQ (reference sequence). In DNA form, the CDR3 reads TGTGCCAGCAGCTTAGGGACCCCAGGGAACATTCAGTACTTC. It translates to CASSLGTPGNIQYF. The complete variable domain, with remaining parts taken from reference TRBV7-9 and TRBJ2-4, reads DTGVSQNPRHKITKRGQNVTFRCDPISEHNRLYWYRQTLGQGPEFLTYFQNEAQLEKSRLLSDRFSAERPKGSFSTLEIQRTEQGDSAMYLCASSLGTPGNIQYFGAGTRLSVL.

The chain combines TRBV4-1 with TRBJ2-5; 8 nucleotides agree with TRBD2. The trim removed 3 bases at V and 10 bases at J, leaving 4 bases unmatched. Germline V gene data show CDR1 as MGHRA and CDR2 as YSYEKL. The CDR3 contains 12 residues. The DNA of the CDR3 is TGCGCCAGCAGCCAGCCGGGGGGGGGCCAGTACTTC. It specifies CASSQPGGGQYF.

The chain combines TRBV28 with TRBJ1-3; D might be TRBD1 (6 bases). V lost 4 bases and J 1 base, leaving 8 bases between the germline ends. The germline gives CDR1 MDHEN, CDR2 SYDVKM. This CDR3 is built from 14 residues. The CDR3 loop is CASSSTGSGNTIYF. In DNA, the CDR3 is TGTGCCAGCAGTTCTACAGGGTCTGGAAACACCATATATTTT.

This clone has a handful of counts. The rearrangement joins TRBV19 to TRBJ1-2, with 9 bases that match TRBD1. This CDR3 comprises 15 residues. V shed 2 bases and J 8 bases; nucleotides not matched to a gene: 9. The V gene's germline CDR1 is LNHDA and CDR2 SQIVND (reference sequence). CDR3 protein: CASSITGTGPSGYTF. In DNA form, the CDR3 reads TGTGCCAGTAGTATAACCGGGACAGGGCCCTCAGGCTACACCTTC.

This chain's CDR3 is CARPSGGVGDTQYF. The CDR3 DNA reads as TGTGCCAGGCCTAGCGGGGGGGTTGGGGATACGCAGTATTTT. This sequence joins TRBV27 and TRBJ2-3, with 12 bases matching TRBD2. The V segment lost 9 bases and the J segment 6 bases; nucleotides outside the gene matches: 7. Germline-derived CDR1 and CDR2 are MNHEY and SMNVEV (reference sequence). The CDR3 extends over 14 amino acids.

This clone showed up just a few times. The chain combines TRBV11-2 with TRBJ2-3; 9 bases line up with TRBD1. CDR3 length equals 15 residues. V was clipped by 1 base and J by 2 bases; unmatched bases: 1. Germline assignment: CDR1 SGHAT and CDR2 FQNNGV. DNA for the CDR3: TGTGCCAGCAGCTTAGGACAGGGGGTCACAGATACGCAGTATTTT. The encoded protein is CASSLGQGVTDTQYF.

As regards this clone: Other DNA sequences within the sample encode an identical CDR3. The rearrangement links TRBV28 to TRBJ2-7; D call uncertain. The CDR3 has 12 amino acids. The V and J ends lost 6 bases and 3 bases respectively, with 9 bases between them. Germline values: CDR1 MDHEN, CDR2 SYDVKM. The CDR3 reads CASSLNSYEQYF. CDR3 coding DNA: TGTGCCAGCAGCCTCAACAGCTACGAGCAGTACTTC.

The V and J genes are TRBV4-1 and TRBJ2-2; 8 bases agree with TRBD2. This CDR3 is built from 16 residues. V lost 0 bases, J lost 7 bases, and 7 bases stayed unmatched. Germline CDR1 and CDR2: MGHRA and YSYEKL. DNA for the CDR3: TGCGCCAGCAGCCAAGATGGAGCGGGAGTTGTCGGGGAGCTGTTTTTT. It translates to CASSQDGAGVVGELFF.

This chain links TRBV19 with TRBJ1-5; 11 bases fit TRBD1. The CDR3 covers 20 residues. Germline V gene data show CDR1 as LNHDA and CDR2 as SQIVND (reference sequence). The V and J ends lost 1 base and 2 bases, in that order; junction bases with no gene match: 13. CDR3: CASSIAGLGTGGAGNQPQHF. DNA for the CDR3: TGTGCCAGTAGTATAGCGGGTTTAGGGACAGGGGGTGCGGGCAATCAGCCCCAGCATTTT.

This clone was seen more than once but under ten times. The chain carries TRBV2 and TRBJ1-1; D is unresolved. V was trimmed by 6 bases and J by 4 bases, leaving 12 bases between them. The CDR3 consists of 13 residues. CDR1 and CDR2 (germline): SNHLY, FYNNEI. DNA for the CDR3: TGTGCCAGCAGACACCGGGAGGGCACTGAAGCTTTCTTT. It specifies CASRHREGTEAFF.

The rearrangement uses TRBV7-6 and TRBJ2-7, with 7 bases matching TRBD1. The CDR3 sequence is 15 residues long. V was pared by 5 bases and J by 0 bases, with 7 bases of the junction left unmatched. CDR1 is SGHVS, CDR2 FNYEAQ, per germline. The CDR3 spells CASSVTGLGSYEQYF. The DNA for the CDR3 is TGTGCCAGCAGCGTGACAGGGTTGGGCTCCTACGAGCAGTACTTC.

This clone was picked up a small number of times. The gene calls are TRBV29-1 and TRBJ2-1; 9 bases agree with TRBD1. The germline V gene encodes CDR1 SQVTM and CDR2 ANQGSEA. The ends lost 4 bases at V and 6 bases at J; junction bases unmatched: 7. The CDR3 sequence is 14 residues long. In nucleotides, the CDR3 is TGCAGCGTTGCTGCGGGACAGGGTGGCAATGAGCAGTTCTTC. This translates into CSVAAGQGGNEQFF.

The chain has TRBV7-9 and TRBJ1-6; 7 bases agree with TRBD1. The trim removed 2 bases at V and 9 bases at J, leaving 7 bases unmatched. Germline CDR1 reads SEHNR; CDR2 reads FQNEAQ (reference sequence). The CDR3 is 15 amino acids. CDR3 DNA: TGTGCCAGCAGCTTAACAGGGGCCAAAGGTTCACCCCTCCACTTT. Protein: CASSLTGAKGSPLHF. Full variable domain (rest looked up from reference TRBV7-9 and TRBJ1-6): DTGVSQNPRHKITKRGQNVTFRCDPISEHNRLYWYRQTLGQGPEFLTYFQNEAQLEKSRLLSDRFSAERPKGSFSTLEIQRTEQGDSAMYLCASSLTGAKGSPLHFGNGTRLTVT.

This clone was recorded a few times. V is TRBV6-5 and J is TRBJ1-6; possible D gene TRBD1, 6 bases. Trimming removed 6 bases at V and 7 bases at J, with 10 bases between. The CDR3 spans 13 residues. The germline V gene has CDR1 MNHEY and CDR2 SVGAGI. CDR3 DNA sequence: TGTGCCAGCAGCGGACAGAGCAATTCACCCCTCCACTTT. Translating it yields CASSGQSNSPLHF.

Here the CDR3 DNA reads TGTGCCAGCAGTGGGACTAGCGGCGAGCAAGAGACCCAGTACTTC. Its translation is CASSGTSGEQETQYF. The V call is TRBV2, the J call TRBJ2-5, with 10 bases matching TRBD2. Germline V lookup: CDR1 SNHLY, CDR2 FYNNEI. The CDR3 is made up of 15 amino acids. V shed 4 bases and J 2 bases; nucleotides not matched to a gene: 4.

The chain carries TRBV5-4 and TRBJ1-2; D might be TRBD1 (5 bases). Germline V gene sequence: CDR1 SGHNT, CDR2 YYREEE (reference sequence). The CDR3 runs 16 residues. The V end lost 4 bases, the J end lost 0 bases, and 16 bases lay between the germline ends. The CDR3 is CASSTPRQNSNYGYTF. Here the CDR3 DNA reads TGTGCCAGCAGCACCCCGCGACAGAATTCTAACTATGGCTACACCTTC.

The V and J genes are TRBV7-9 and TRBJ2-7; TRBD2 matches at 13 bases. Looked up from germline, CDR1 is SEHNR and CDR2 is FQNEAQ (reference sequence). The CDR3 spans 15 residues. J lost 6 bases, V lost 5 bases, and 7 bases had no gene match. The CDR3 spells CASSRLAGGRGEQYF. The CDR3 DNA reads TGTGCCAGCAGCCGACTAGCGGGGGGACGGGGCGAGCAGTACTTC.

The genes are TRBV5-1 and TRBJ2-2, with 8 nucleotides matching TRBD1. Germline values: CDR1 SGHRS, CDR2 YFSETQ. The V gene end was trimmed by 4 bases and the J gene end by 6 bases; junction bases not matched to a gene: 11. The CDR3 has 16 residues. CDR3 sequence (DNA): TGCGCCAGCAGCCAGGGGGCCGGACCGAGGGCCGGGGAGCTGTTTTTT. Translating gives CASSQGAGPRAGELFF.

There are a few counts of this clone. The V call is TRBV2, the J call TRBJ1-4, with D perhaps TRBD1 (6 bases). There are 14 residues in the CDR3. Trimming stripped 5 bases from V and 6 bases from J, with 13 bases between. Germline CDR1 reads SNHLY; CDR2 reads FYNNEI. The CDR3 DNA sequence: TGTGCCAGCAGTAAACAGGGTGGAGATGAAAAACTGTTTTTT. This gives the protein CASSKQGGDEKLFF.

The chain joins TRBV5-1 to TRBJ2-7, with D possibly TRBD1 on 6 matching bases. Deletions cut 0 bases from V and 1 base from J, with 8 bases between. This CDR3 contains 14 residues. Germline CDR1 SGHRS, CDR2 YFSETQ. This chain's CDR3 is CASSLATGSYEQYF. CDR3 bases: TGCGCCAGCAGCTTGGCTACAGGGTCCTACGAGCAGTACTTC.

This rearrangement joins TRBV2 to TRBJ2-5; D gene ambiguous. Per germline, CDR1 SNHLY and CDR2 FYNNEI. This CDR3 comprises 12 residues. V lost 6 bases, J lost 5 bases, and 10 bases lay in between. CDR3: CASSLALETQYF. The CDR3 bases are TGTGCCAGCAGCTTGGCATTGGAGACCCAGTACTTC.

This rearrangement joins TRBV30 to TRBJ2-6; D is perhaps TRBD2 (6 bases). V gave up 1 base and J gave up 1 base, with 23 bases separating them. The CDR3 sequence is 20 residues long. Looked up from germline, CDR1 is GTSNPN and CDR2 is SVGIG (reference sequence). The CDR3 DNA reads TGTGCCTGGAGTGGTCCCCCCACTAGCCCGGTGTGGTCTGGGGCCAACGTCCTGACTTTC. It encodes CAWSGPPTSPVWSGANVLTF. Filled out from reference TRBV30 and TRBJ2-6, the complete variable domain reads SQTIHQWPATLVQPVGSPLSLECTVEGTSNPNLYWYRQAAGRGLQLLFYSVGIGQISSEVPQNLSASRPQDRQFILSSKKLLLSDSGFYLCAWSGPPTSPVWSGANVLTFGAGSRLTVL.

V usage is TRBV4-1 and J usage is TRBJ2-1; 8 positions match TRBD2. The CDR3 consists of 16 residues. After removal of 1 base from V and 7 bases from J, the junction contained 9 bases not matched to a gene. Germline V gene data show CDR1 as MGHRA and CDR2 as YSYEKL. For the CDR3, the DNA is TGCGCCAGCAGCCAAGTTATCCTAGCGGGCCCTAATGAGCAGTTCTTC. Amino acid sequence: CASSQVILAGPNEQFF.

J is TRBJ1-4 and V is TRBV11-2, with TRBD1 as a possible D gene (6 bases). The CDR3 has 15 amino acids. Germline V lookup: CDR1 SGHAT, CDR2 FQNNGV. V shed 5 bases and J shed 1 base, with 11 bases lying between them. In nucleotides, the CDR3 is TGTGCCAGCAGCATTAAGGGGGAAACTAATGAAAAACTGTTTTTT. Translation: CASSIKGETNEKLFF.

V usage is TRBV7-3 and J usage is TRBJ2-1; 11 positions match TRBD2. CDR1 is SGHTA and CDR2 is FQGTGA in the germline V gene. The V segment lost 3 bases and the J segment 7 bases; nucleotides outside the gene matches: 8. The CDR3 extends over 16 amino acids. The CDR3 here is CASSFLISGRGNEQFF. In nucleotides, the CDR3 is TGTGCCAGCAGCTTCCTTATTAGCGGGAGGGGTAATGAGCAGTTCTTC.

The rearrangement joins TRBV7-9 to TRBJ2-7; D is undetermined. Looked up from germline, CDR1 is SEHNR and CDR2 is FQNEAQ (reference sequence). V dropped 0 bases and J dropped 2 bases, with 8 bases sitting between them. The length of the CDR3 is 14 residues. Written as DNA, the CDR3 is TGTGCCAGCAGCTTAGCGCAGGCCACCTACGAGCAGTACTTC. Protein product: CASSLAQATYEQYF.

The CDR3: CAKKRTGEETQYF. The DNA for the CDR3 is TGTGCCAAAAAAAGGACAGGGGAAGAGACCCAGTACTTC. The chain joins TRBV2 to TRBJ2-5, with TRBD1 matching 9 bases. J lost 3 bases, V lost 10 bases, and 6 bases had no gene match. The CDR3 is 13 amino acids. Germline V gene lookup returns CDR1 SNHLY and CDR2 FYNNEI.

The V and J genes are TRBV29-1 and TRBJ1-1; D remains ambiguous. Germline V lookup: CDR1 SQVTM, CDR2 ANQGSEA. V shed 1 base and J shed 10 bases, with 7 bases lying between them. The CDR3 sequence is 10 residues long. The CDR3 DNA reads TGCAGCGTTGAAGCGCCGCGAGCTTTCTTT. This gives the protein CSVEAPRAFF.

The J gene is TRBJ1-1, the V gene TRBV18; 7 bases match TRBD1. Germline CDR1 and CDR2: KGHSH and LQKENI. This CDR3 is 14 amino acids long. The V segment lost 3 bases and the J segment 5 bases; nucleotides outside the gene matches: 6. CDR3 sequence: CASSPQTGRTEAFF. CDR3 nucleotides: TGTGCCAGCTCACCCCAGACAGGGAGGACTGAAGCTTTCTTT.

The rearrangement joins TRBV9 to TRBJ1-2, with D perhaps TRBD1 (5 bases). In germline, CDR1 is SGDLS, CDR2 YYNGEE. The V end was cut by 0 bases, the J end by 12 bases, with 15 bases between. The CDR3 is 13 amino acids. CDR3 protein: CASSVEGITLHTF. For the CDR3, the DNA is TGTGCCAGCAGCGTAGAGGGGATCACCCTCCACACCTTC.

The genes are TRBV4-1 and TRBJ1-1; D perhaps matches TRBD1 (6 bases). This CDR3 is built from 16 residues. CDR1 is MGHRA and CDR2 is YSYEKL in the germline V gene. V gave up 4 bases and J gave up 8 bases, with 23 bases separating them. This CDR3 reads CASSPQGRQLNMEAFF. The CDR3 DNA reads TGCGCCAGCAGCCCCCAGGGGAGACAGCTGAACATGGAAGCTTTCTTT.